This is a list of T cell receptor beta chains from one sample in a study of T cell repertoires in cytomegalovirus infection. No antigens are known for them. One entry per CDR3 protein, called by TCRdb with MiXCR from the reads. The table lists about 700,000 distinct CDR3 sequences, roughly 36% of them singletons. This specimen was cultured PBMCs, taken from culture after CMV antigen stimulation. The receptors derive from a human donor in good health (CMV status not recorded). Some clones in this sample may be carry-over from other donors' samples. The CDR3 runs from the conserved cysteine through the conserved F or W.

j_call,v_call,cdr3_aa
TRBJ2-7,TRBV10-3,CAIRPGQGAYEQYF
TRBJ2-1,TRBV12-3/TRBV12-4,CASSSTGATINEQFF
TRBJ2-3,TRBV7-2,CASSLGFPSGGDTQYF
TRBJ1-6,TRBV19,CASSPRERHSPLHF
TRBJ2-3,TRBV6-5,CASSQRGGRPDTQYF
TRBJ2-3,TRBV7-2,CASSPVDTQYF
TRBJ1-2,TRBV11-2,CASSSNRGTEGYTF
TRBJ2-1,TRBV19,CASKTTALFPNEQFF
TRBJ2-5,TRBV5-4,CASSLAPSGQETQYF
TRBJ1-1,TRBV3-1,CASSQVGQGATEAFF
TRBJ1-2,TRBV7-2,CASRDKPGRGYTF
TRBJ2-7,TRBV12-3/TRBV12-4,CASSRTGSDEQYF
TRBJ2-5,TRBV5-1,CASALEGPQYF
TRBJ2-1,TRBV6-2/TRBV6-3,CASSYSREQFF
TRBJ2-2,TRBV5-1,CASSLDQASGELFF
TRBJ2-2,TRBV6-1,CASSQRRPIDREAGELFF
TRBJ2-1,TRBV20-1,CSASRRGLTSDGGSYNEQFF
TRBJ1-3,TRBV12-3/TRBV12-4,CASSLVKVGNTIYF
TRBJ1-1,TRBV10-3,CAISENRGRMNTEAFF
TRBJ2-5,TRBV12-3/TRBV12-4,CASGQAQETLYF
TRBJ1-5,TRBV19,CASTVIPGGNQPQHF
TRBJ1-1,TRBV11-2,CASLRQGGYTEAFF
TRBJ1-1,TRBV6-2/TRBV6-3,CASSYGGITEAFF
TRBJ2-3,TRBV7-2,CASSRLGWDTQYF
TRBJ1-1,TRBV5-1,CASSTALGMNTEAFF
TRBJ2-1,TRBV11-2,CASSFYFLAGGKAINEQFF
TRBJ1-3,TRBV12-3/TRBV12-4,CASNRGPGNTIYF
TRBJ1-1,TRBV7-2,CASRPNRVGGTEAFF
TRBJ2-3,TRBV19,CASSILAGDRWTDTQYF
TRBJ2-5,TRBV6-2/TRBV6-3,CASSFDRGKTQYF
TRBJ1-5,TRBV7-6,CASSGPDSDQPQHF
TRBJ2-1,TRBV20-1,CSARDPRHPNEQFF
TRBJ2-2,TRBV7-2,CASSPTQIANTGELFF
TRBJ1-2,TRBV7-4,CASTEAEFNYGYTF
TRBJ1-6,TRBV7-6,CASSLEGRDSPLHF
TRBJ2-2,TRBV2,CASTPRTSTGELFF
TRBJ1-2,TRBV10-3,CAISDGQIYGYTF
TRBJ1-1,TRBV7-8,CASNPWGRPHTEAFF
TRBJ2-1,TRBV20-1,CSARRASGGNEQFF
TRBJ1-1,TRBV7-2,CASSLSRGPNTEAFF
TRBJ1-2,TRBV6-5,CARSYYQGGYGYTF
TRBJ2-3,TRBV27,CASSSRWGDTQYF
TRBJ2-4,TRBV4-3,CASSQENGAKNIQYF
TRBJ2-1,TRBV6-1,CASPPGSRAGEQFF
TRBJ2-4,TRBV6-2/TRBV6-3,CASGQGSNIQYF
TRBJ1-2,TRBV2,CANSPGMANYGYTF